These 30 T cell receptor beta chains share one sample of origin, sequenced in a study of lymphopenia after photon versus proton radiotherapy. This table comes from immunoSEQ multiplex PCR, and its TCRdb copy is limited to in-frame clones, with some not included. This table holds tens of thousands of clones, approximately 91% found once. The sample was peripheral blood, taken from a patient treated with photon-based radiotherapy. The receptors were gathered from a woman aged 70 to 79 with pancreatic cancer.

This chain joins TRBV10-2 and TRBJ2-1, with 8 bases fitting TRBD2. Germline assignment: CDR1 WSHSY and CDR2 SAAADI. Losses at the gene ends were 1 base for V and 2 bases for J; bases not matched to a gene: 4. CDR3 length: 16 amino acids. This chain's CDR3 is CASSEWDGRAYNEQFF. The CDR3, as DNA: TGCGCCAGCAGTGAGTGGGACGGGAGGGCCTACAATGAGCAGTTCTTC.

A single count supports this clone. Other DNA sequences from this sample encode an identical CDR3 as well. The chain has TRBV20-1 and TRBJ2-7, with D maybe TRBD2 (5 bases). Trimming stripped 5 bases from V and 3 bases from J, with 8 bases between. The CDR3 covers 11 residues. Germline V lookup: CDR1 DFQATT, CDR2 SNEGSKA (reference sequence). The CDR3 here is CSARGGYEQYF. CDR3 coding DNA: TGCAGTGCTCGGGGTGGCTACGAGCAGTACTTC.

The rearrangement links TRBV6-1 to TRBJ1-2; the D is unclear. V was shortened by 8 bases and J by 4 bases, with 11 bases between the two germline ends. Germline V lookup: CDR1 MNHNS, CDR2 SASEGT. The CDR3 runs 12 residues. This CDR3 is CASGRVSYGYTF. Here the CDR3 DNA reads TGTGCCAGCGGGAGAGTCTCCTATGGCTACACCTTC.

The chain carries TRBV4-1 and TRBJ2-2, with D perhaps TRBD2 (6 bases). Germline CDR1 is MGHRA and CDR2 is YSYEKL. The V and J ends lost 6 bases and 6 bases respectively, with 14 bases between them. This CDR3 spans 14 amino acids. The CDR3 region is CASSGVEGSGELFF. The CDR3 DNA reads TGCGCCAGCAGTGGTGTGGAGGGTTCCGGGGAGCTGTTTTTT.

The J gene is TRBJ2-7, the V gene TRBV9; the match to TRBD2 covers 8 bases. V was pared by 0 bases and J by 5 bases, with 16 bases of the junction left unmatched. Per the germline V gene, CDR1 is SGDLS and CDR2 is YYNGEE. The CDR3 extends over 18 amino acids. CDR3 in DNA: TGTGCCAGCAGCGTAGGAGGTAGCGGGACGCCGCTCTTGGACGAGCAGTACTTC. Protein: CASSVGGSGTPLLDEQYF.

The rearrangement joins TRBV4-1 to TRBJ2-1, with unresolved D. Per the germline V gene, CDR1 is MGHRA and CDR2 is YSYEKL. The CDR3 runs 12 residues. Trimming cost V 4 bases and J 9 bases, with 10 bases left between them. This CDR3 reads CASSLDLGEQFF. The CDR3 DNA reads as TGCGCCAGCAGCCTAGATTTGGGTGAGCAGTTCTTC.

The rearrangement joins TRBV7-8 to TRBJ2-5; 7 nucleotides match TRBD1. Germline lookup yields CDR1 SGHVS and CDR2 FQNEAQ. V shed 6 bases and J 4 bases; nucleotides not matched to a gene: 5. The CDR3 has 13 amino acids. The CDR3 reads CASSLGGSETQYF. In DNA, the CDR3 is TGTGCCAGCAGTCTAGGGGGCTCAGAGACCCAGTACTTC.

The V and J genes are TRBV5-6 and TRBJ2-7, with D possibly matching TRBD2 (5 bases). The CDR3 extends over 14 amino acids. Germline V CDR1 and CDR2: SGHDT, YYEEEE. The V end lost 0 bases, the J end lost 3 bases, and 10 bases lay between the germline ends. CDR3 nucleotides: TGTGCCAGCAGCTTGGCGGTGGAGGACTACGAGCAGTACTTC. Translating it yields CASSLAVEDYEQYF.

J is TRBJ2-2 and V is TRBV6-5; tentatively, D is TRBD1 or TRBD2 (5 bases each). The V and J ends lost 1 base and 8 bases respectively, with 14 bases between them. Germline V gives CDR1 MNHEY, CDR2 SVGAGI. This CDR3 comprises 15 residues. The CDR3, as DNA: TGTGCCAGCAGTTACTGGGGACGCGGTTCTGGGGAGCTGTTTTTT. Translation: CASSYWGRGSGELFF.

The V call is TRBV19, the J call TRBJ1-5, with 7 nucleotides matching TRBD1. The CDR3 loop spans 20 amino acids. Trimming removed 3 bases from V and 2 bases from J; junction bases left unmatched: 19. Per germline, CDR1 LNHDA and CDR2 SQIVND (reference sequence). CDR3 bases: TGTGCCAGTAGTATTATCAGGGGCAGGGGGTCCCCAGGAGGCAATCAGCCCCAGCATTTT. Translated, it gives CASSIIRGRGSPGGNQPQHF.

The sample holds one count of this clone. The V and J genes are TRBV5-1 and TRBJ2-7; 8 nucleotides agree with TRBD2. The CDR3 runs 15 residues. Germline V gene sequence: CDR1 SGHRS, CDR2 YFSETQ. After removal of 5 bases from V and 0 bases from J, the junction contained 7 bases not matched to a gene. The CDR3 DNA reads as TGCGCCAGCAGGTCTCTAGCGGGCACCTCCTACGAGCAGTACTTC. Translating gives CASRSLAGTSYEQYF.

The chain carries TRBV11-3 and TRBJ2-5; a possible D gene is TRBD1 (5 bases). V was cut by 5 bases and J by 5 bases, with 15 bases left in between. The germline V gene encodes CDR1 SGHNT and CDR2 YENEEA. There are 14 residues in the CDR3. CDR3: CASSPTVSGETQYF. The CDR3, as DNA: TGTGCCAGCAGCCCGACAGTTTCTGGGGAGACCCAGTACTTC.

CDR3 sequence reads: CASHPGTGGVYEQYF. The CDR3 region has the DNA TGTGCCAGTCATCCCGGGACAGGGGGGGTTTACGAGCAGTACTTC. This sequence joins TRBV6-1 and TRBJ2-7; TRBD1 agrees at 11 bases. V lost 9 bases and J lost 4; bases outside the gene matches: 11. Germline loops: CDR1 MNHNS, CDR2 SASEGT. The CDR3 is made up of 15 amino acids.

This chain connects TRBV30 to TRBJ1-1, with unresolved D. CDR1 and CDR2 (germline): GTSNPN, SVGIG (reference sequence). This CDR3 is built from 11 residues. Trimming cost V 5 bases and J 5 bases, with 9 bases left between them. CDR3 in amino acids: CAWGRETEAFF. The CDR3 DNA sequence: TGTGCCTGGGGGCGGGAGACTGAAGCTTTCTTT.

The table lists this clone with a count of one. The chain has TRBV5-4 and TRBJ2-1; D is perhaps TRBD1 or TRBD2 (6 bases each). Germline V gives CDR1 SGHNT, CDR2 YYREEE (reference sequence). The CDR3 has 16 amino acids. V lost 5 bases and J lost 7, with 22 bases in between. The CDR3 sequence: CASSNQRGRNENEQFF. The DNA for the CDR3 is TGTGCCAGCAGTAATCAACGGGGGCGCAACGAGAATGAGCAGTTCTTC. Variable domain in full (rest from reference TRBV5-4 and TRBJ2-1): ETGVTQSPTHLIKTRGQQVTLRCSSQSGHNTVSWYQQALGQGPQFIFQYYREEENGRGNFPPRFSGLQFPNYSSELNVNALELDDSALYLCASSNQRGRNENEQFFGPGTRLTVL.

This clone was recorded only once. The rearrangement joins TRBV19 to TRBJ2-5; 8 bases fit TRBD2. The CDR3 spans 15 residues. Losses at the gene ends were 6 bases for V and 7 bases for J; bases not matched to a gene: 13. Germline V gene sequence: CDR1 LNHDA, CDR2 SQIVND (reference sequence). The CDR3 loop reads CASRPLGLVGGTQYF. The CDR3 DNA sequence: TGTGCCAGTAGGCCCCTGGGACTAGTTGGCGGGACCCAGTACTTC.

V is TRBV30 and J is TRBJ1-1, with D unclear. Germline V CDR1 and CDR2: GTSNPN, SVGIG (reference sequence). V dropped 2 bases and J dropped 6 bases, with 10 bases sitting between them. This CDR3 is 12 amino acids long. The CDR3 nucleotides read TGTGCCTGGAGTCTCCCTCCGGCTGAAGCTTTCTTT. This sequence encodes CAWSLPPAEAFF.

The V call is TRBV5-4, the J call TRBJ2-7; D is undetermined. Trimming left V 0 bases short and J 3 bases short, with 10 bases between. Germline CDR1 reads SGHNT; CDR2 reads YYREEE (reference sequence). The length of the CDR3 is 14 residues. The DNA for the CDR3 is TGTGCCAGCAGCTTGGAAGGAGATCGCTACGAGCAGTACTTC. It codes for CASSLEGDRYEQYF.

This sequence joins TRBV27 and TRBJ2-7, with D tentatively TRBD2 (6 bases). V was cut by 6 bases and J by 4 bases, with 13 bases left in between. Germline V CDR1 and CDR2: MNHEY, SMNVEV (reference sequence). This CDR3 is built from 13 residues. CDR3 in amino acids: CASSKGLIYEQYF. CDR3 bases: TGTGCCAGCAGCAAAGGACTAATATACGAGCAGTACTTC.

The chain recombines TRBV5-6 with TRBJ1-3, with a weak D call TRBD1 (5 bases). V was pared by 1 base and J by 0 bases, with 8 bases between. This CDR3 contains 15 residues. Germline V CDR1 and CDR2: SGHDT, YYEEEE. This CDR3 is CASSLPGTSGNTIYF. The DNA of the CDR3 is TGTGCCAGCAGCTTGCCAGGGACCTCTGGAAACACCATATATTTT.

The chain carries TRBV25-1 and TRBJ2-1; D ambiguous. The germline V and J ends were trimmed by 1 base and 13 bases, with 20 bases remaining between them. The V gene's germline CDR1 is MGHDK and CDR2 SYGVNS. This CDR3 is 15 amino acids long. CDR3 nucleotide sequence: TGTGCCAGCAGTGAATCTTCCTGGGTCAGCCCCGTACAGTTCTTC. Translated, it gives CASSESSWVSPVQFF. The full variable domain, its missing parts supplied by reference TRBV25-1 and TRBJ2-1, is EADIYQTPRYLVIGTGKKITLECSQTMGHDKMYWYQQDPGMELHLIHYSYGVNSTEKGDLSSESTVSRIRTEHFPLTLESARPSHTSQYLCASSESSWVSPVQFFGPGTRLTVL.

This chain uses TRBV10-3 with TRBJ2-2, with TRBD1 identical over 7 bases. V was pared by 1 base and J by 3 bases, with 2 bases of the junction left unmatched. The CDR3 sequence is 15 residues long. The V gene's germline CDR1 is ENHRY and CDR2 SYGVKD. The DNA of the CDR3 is TGTGCCATCAGTGAGTTAGGGACAGACACCGGGGAGCTGTTTTTT. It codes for CAISELGTDTGELFF.

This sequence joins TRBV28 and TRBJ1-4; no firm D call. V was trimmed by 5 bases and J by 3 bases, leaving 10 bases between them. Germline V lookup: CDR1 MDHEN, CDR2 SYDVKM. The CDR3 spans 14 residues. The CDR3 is CASSEGGANEKLFF. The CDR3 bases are TGTGCCAGCAGTGAGGGAGGTGCTAATGAAAAACTGTTTTTT.

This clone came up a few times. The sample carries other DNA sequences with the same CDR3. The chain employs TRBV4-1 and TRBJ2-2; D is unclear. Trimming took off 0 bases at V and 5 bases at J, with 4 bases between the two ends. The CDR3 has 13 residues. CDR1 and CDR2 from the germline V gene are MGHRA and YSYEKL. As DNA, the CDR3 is TGCGCCAGCAGCCAAGAACGAACCGGGGAGCTGTTTTTT. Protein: CASSQERTGELFF.

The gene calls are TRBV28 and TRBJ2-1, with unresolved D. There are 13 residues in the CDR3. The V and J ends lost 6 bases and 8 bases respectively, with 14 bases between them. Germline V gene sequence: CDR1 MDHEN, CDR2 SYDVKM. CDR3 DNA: TGTGCCAGCAGACCAACGACTCCCGATGAGCAGTTCTTC. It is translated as CASRPTTPDEQFF.

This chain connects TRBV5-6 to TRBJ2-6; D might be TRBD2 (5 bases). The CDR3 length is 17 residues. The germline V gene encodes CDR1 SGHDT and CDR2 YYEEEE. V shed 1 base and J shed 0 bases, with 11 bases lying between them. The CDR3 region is CASSLKGASSGANVLTF. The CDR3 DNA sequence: TGTGCCAGCAGCTTGAAGGGAGCCTCCTCTGGGGCCAACGTCCTGACTTTC.

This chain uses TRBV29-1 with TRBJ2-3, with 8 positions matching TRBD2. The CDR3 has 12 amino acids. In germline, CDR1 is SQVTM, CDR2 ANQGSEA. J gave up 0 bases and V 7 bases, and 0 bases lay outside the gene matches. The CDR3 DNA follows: TGCAGCGCGGGGGGGAGCACAGATACGCAGTATTTT. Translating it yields CSAGGSTDTQYF.

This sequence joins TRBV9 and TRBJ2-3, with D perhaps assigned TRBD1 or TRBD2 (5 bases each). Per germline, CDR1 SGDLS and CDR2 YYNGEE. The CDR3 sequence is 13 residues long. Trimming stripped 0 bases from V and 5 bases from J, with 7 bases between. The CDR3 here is CASSVGGRDTQYF. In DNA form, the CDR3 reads TGTGCCAGCAGCGTAGGGGGGAGAGATACGCAGTATTTT.

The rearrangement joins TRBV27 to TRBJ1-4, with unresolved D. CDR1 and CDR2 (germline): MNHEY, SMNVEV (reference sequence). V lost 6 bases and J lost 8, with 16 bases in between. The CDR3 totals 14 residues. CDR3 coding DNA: TGTGCCAGCAGAAGGACGGACCCTAGAGAAAAACTGTTTTTT. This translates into CASRRTDPREKLFF.

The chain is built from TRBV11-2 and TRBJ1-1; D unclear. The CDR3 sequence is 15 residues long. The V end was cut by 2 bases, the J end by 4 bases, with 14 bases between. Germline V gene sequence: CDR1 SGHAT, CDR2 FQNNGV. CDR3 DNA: TGTGCCAGCAGCTTACGAGGAGCCTTGGGCACTGAAGCTTTCTTT. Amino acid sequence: CASSLRGALGTEAFF.